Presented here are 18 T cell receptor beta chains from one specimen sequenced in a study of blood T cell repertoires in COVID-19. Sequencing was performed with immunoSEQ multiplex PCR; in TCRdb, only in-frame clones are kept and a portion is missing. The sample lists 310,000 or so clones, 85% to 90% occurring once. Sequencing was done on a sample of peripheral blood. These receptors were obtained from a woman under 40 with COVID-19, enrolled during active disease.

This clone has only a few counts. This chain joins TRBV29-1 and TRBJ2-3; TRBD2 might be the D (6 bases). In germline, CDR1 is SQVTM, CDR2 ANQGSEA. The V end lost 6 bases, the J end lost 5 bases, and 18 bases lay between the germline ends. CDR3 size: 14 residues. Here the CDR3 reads CSVGRTIRGDTQYF. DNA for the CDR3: TGCAGCGTAGGCCGGACTATTCGGGGAGATACGCAGTATTTT.

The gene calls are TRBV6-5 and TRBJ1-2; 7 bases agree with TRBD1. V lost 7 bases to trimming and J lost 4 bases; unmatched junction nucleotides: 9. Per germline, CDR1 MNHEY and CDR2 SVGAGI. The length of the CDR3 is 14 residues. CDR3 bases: TGTGCCAGCACCTTAAATCGGGACAGCTATGGCTACACCTTC. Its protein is CASTLNRDSYGYTF.

Written as DNA, the CDR3 is TGCAGCGTTCGGAGGGCCTCCTACAATGAGCAGTTCTTC. Its translation: CSVRRASYNEQFF. The rearrangement uses TRBV29-1 and TRBJ2-1, with D perhaps TRBD2 (6 bases). The CDR3 covers 13 residues. Trimming shortened V by 5 bases and J by 0 bases, and 8 bases separated the two germline ends. In germline, CDR1 is SQVTM, CDR2 ANQGSEA.

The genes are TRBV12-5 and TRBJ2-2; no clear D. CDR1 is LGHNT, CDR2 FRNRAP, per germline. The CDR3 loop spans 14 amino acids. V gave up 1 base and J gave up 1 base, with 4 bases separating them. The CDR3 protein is CASGLAMNTGELFF. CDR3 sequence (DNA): TGTGCTAGTGGTTTGGCTATGAACACCGGGGAGCTGTTTTTT.

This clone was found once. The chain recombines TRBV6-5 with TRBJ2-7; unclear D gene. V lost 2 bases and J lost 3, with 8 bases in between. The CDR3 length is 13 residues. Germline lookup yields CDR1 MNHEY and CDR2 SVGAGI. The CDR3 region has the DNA TGTGCCAGCAGTTACCACAAATACTACGAGCAGTACTTC. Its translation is CASSYHKYYEQYF.

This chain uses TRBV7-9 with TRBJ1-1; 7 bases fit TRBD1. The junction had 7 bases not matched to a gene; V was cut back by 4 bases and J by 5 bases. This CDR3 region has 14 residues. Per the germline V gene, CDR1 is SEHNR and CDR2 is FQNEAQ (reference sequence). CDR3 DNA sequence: TGTGCCAGCAGCTCCGGGACAGACCGTACTGAAGCTTTCTTT. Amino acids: CASSSGTDRTEAFF.

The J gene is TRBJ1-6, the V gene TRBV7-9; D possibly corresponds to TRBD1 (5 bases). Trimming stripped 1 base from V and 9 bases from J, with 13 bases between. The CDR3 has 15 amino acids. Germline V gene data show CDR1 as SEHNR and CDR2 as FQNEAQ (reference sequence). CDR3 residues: CASSLGWDLGSPLHF. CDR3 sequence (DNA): TGTGCCAGCAGCTTAGGATGGGACTTAGGTTCACCCCTCCACTTT.

The chain's CDR3 is CASSEWGHGYEQYF. The CDR3 DNA follows: TGTGCCAGCAGTGAATGGGGACACGGTTACGAGCAGTACTTC. This chain uses TRBV2 with TRBJ2-7, with D possibly matching TRBD1 (6 bases). This CDR3 spans 14 amino acids. Germline V CDR1 and CDR2: SNHLY, FYNNEI. V was shortened by 2 bases and J by 4 bases, with 12 bases between the two germline ends.

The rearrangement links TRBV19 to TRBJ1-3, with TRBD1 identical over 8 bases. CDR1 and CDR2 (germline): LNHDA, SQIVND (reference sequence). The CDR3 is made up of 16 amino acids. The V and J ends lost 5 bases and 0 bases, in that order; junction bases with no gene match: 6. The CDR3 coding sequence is TGTGCCAGTAGTCACCGGGACAGGTTCTCTGGAAACACCATATATTTT. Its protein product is CASSHRDRFSGNTIYF.

The CDR3 sequence is CASSVLSGRATDTQYF. Here the CDR3 DNA reads TGTGCCAGCAGTGTCCTTAGCGGGAGGGCCACAGATACGCAGTATTTT. V usage is TRBV6-1 and J usage is TRBJ2-3; 11 bases match TRBD2. The CDR3 loop spans 16 amino acids. Unmatched junction bases numbered 5, after V lost 4 bases and J lost 2 bases. Germline CDR1 reads MNHNS; CDR2 reads SASEGT.

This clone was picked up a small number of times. Here the CDR3 DNA reads TGTGCCAGCAGTGTAGGTAGCCACAAATTATATGAAGCTTTCTTT. Translation: CASSVGSHKLYEAFF. The chain is built from TRBV2 and TRBJ1-1; no clear D gene. CDR1 is SNHLY and CDR2 is FYNNEI in the germline V gene. Trimming removed 4 bases from V and 7 bases from J, with 19 bases in between. This CDR3 comprises 15 residues.

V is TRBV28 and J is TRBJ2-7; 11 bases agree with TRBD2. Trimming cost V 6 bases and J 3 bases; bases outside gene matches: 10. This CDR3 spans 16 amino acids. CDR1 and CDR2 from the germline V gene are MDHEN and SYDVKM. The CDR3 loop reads CASSEGLAELSYEQYF. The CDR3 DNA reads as TGTGCCAGCAGCGAGGGACTAGCGGAGCTGAGCTACGAGCAGTACTTC.

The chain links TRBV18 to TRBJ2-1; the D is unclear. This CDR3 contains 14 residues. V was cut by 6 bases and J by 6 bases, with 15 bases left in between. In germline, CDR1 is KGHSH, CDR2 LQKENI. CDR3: CASSPERQFNEQFF. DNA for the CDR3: TGTGCCAGCTCGCCTGAGAGGCAATTCAATGAGCAGTTCTTC.

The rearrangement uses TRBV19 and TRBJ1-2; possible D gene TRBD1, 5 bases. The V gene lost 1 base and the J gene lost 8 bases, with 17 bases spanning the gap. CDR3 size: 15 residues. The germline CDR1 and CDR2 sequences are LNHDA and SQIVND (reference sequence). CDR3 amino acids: CASSIGTGSWGGYTF. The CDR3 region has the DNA TGTGCCAGTAGTATAGGGACGGGCTCATGGGGCGGCTACACCTTC. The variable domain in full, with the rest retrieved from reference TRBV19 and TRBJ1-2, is DGGITQSPKYLFRKEGQNVTLSCEQNLNHDAMYWYRQDPGQGLRLIYYSQIVNDFQKGDIAEGYSVSREKKESFPLTVTSAQKNPTAFYLCASSIGTGSWGGYTFGSGTRLTVV.

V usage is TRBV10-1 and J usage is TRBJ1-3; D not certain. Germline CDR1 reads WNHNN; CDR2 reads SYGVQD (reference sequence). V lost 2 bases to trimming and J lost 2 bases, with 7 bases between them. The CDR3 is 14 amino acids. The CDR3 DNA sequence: TGCGCCAGCAGTGAGCCGGGGACTGGAAACACCATATATTTT. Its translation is CASSEPGTGNTIYF.

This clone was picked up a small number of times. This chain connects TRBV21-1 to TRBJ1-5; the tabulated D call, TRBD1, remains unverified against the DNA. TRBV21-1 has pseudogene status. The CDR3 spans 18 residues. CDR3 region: CASSKGVDSLKAAQPQHF. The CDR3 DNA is TGTGCCAGCAGCAAAGGGGTGGACAGCCTTAAGGCCGCTCAGCCCCAGCATTTT.

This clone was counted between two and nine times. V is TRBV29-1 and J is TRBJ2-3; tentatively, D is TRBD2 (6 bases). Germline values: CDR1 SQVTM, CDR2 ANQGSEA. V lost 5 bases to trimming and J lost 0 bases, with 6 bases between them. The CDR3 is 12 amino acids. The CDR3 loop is CSVSGSTDTQYF. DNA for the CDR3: TGCAGCGTTAGCGGGAGCACAGATACGCAGTATTTT.

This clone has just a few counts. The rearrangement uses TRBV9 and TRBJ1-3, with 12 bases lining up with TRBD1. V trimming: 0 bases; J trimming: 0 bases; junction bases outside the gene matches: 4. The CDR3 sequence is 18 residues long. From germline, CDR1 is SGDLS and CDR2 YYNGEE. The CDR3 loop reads CASSVGVGQGASGNTIYF. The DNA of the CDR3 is TGTGCCAGCAGCGTAGGCGTGGGACAGGGGGCCTCTGGAAACACCATATATTTT.